The sequence of this TCR beta chain was determined in a study of T cells in Graves' hyperthyroidism and ophthalmopathy (dated by TCRdb to between 2018 and 2020). As for the study more broadly: To identify TCR V-J signatures that set the groups apart, the researchers used a discovery cohort of approximately 98 patients, made up of under 45 with Graves' ophthalmopathy and 57 with stable Graves' hyperthyroidism. Prospective prediction of ophthalmopathy was tested in an independent validation cohort of under 20 hyperthyroidism patients and some 17 patients who later progressed to ophthalmopathy. The roughly 100 discovery patients were randomly divided into training and test sets at a 7:3 ratio. In addition, the study compared T-cell repertoires in thyroid tissue and in blood from five or six Graves' hyperthyroidism patients. After blood sampling, hyperthyroidism patients were treated with methimazole at a starting dose of 30 mg daily, and ophthalmopathy patients were treated with high-dose intravenous methylprednisolone. The paper reports TCR Vbeta CDR3 sequencing of 130 to 150 peripheral blood samples: approximately 41 ophthalmopathy, around 80 hyperthyroidism and around 17 progressor patients. Study-wide conclusions, independent of this receptor: Blood samples also contained most of the expanded thyroid clonotypes (frequency above 0.001), which suggests that blood repertoires may reflect thyroid immune responses. During validation, the model predicted progression to ophthalmopathy a median of around 7 months ahead of onset, with just under 71% sensitivity and 72.22% specificity. No statistical method was used to set the sample size in advance, and investigators knew the group allocation. A 13 V-J signature model separated ophthalmopathy from stable hyperthyroidism, with over 85% sensitivity and 81.08% specificity in cross-validation and 80%/75% in testing.

The CDR3 has 14 amino acids, counting the end cysteine and phenylalanine. Here the CDR3 DNA is all that survives: 42 bases in frame from base 1. Based on the germline V gene (reference sequence), the CDR1 and CDR2 sequences are SEHNR and FQNEAQ. Amplification of TCR beta CDR3 regions was carried out from RNA transcripts. The TCR CDR3 was subjected to a first round of RT-PCR using the HTBI primer set and the Qiagen OneStep RT-PCR kit. The libraries were constructed in a second round of multiplex PCR and then size-selected and purified. Libraries were sequenced paired-end with 100 bp reads on an Illumina HiSeq2000. Per the source publication's procedure: SOAPnuke was used to process the raw data, throwing out any read that contained adapters or uncalled bases, had a mean Phred below 15, or lacked an exact constant-primer or identifier match. High-quality paired reads were merged using COPE v1.2.5, and each unique nucleotide sequence was defined as a clonotype. MiTCR v1.1 was used to align the clonotypes against IMGT TRBV, TRBD and TRBJ reference segments. The analysis was restricted to V-J combinations with a frequency above 0.0001, which together covered about 99% of the repertoires. The TCS score was defined as the ratio of F50 (clonal expansion) to E x V (chaos), calculated using BLOSUM62-based TCRdist between CDR3 peptides within each V-J. Welch's t-statistics and random forest reduced 514 V-J features to 10 to 15, which were used in a naive Bayes classifier (R e1071). Thyroid-blood repertoire similarity was quantified with the Morisita-Horn index. In-frame beta chains were kept once TCRdb had trimmed the public reads at Q25 with fastp and called clones with MiXCR. Every CDR3 protein is listed once, alongside the most common genes and DNA of its rows. These V and J calls are TCRdb output, not the study's own analysis. Here the sample has approximately 500,000 distinct CDR3 sequences; about 43% occur a single time. The ten top clones hold roughly 8.2% of the sample.

A patient counted as having stable Graves' hyperthyroidism if no progression to ophthalmopathy occurred over 18 months of follow-up. The hyperthyroidism patients were between 18 and 65 years old and newly diagnosed, with a disease duration of less than 2 months. Patients with uncontrolled infections, other autoimmune diseases, pregnancy or lactation were excluded. Diagnoses relied on clinical symptoms, serum thyroxine and TRAb, thyroid ultrasound and orbital computed tomography. Total RNA was extracted with Trizol reagent, and quality was checked on an Agilent 2100 Bioanalyzer. A remark on this clonotype: Its antigen target is currently unknown. This clone may be a read error of a much larger clone one base away.

Sample: peripheral blood or thyroid tissue (not recorded which). The sequence joins TRBV7-9 to TRBJ2-7, with TRBD2 as a weak D call on 6 bases. This sequence was found in a woman in her late teens or twenties with Graves' hyperthyroidism. CDR3 protein: CANSQADSGYEQYF. The DNA sequence is given as TGTGCCAACAGCCAAGCCGATAGCGGCTACGAGCAGTACTTC.